A few counts support the clone carrying this T cell receptor beta chain. The germline and genes are mouse ones. The CDR3 is cut off 1 residue early in the read; its end comes from the germline J gene. Sample time point: mouse harvest day 7 after allogeneic transplant. Mouse grafts combined 10^7 T-cell-depleted bone marrow cells with 10^6 splenic CD5+ T cells. This sample was taken from a study of tissue T cells after allogeneic stem cell transplantation. Profiled with immunoSEQ multiplex PCR; TCRdb holds only in-frame clones, not every one. Among about 2,200 clones, around 52% were seen once, and the ten largest hold less than 20%. CDR1 and CDR2 (germline): SGHSN, HYEKVE. This CDR3 has 14 amino acids. Trimming left V 1 base short and J 0 bases short, with 5 bases between.

The sample taken for sequencing was liver tissue. The sequence was obtained from a female BALB/c mouse given C57BL/6 T cells with graft-versus-host disease after an allogeneic hematopoietic cell transplant. This chain uses TRBV12-1 with TRBJ1-4; D gene uncertain. CDR3 protein: CASSLQISNERLFF. Partial CDR3 DNA: TGTGCCAGCTCTCTACAAATTTCCAACGAAAGATTATTT.